This T cell receptor (beta chain) was captured in a study of T cell responses to AZD1222 COVID-19 vaccine. General study results and limits: Seropositive status at baseline applied to only five to seven AZD1222 recipients. Donor demographics were predominantly white British with a female majority; clonal diversity may be underestimated. Increased Spike-specific TCR breadth and depth were observed after two AZD1222 doses.

V was cut by 6 bases and J by 8 bases, with 10 bases left in between. Germline V gives CDR1 MNHEY, CDR2 SVGAGI. The CDR3 loop spans 12 amino acids. Data came from immunoSEQ multiplex PCR; TCRdb stores just in-frame clones and leaves some out. The sample consists of about 130,000 clones, 70% to 90% of them appearing once. About this clone: Its antigen is not identified.

The chain combines TRBV6-5 with TRBJ2-2; unclear D gene. This receptor was taken from an adult who received the AZD1222 COVID-19 vaccine. Sequences were derived from peripheral blood, sampled 28 days after the second AZD1222 dose. The CDR3 loop reads CASRTSLGELFF. CDR3 nucleotides: TGTGCCAGCAGGACAAGTTTGGGGGAGCTGTTTTTT.